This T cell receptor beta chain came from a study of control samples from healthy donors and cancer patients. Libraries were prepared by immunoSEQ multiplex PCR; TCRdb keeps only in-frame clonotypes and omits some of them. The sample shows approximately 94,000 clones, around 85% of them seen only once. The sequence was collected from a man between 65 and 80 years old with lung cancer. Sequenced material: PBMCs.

The CDR3 DNA follows: TGTGCCAGCAGCCCCTCGGGGATTGAGCAGTACTTC. Translating gives CASSPSGIEQYF. V gene TRBV6-2 or TRBV6-3 combines with J gene TRBJ2-7, with D possibly matching TRBD2 (5 bases). Trimming took 6 bases from V and 7 from J, leaving 13 bases between them. CDR3 length: 12 residues. Per the germline V gene, CDR1 is MNHEY and CDR2 is SVGEGT.